A single sample gave rise to the 31 T cell receptor beta chains below, sequenced in a study of long-term antiretroviral therapy in people with HIV. The libraries were made with immunoSEQ v3.0 at survey level. Assay used: immunoSEQ multiplex PCR; TCRdb lists only in-frame clones, some missing. The data contain roughly 17,000 clones, around four fifths of them singletons. Sequencing was performed on unsorted PBMCs, taken 0.3 years after starting antiretroviral therapy. The origin of the receptors is a woman between 50 and 59 years old with HIV.

The V gene is TRBV9, the J gene TRBJ2-1; 8 bases map to TRBD1. V was pared by 0 bases and J by 0 bases, with 5 bases of the junction left unmatched. The CDR3 has 17 amino acids. Looked up from germline, CDR1 is SGDLS and CDR2 is YYNGEE. The chain's CDR3 is CASSVDGTGGSYNEQFF. The CDR3 region has the DNA TGTGCCAGCAGCGTAGACGGAACAGGGGGCTCCTACAATGAGCAGTTCTTC.

This clone has only a few counts. V and J are TRBV19 and TRBJ1-1; D is unclear. V lost 6 bases and J 8 bases, leaving 13 bases between the germline ends. Germline-derived CDR1 and CDR2 are LNHDA and SQIVND (reference sequence). CDR3 length equals 12 residues. CDR3 coding DNA: TGTGCCAGTAGACCGGACGGATTAGAAGCTTTCTTT. Translating gives CASRPDGLEAFF.

This chain connects TRBV5-1 to TRBJ1-1, with D maybe TRBD1 (6 bases). The CDR3 sequence is 14 residues long. V was cut by 4 bases and J by 10 bases, with 20 bases left in between. Germline V lookup: CDR1 SGHRS, CDR2 YFSETQ. The CDR3 reads CASSRGTSGVTAFF. In nucleotides, the CDR3 is TGCGCCAGCAGCAGGGGGACGTCAGGGGTGACAGCTTTCTTT.

The chain joins TRBV11-1 to TRBJ2-5; 7 bases are a match to TRBD1. The CDR3 runs 14 residues. From germline, CDR1 is SGHAT and CDR2 FQDESV (reference sequence). Unmatched junction bases numbered 11, after V lost 6 bases and J lost 7 bases. CDR3 bases: TGTGCCAGCAGACCGGGACAGTTGATCGGGACCCAGTACTTC. It codes for CASRPGQLIGTQYF.

The V gene is TRBV5-8, the J gene TRBJ1-6; 7 bases are a match to TRBD1. The germline CDR1 and CDR2 sequences are SGHTS and YDEGEE. The CDR3 has 14 residues. V shed 0 bases and J 9 bases; nucleotides not matched to a gene: 3. CDR3 nucleotide sequence: TGTGCCAGCAGCTTGGGACAGGGCGCTTCACCCCTCCACTTT. Translated: CASSLGQGASPLHF.

The chain has TRBV5-6 and TRBJ1-6; D not certain. The CDR3 spans 14 residues. Trimming shortened V by 6 bases and J by 0 bases, and 7 bases separated the two germline ends. CDR1 SGHDT and CDR2 YYEEEE come from the germline V gene. CDR3 loop: CASNLRSYNSPLHF. CDR3 bases: TGTGCCAGCAACTTACGCTCCTATAATTCACCCCTCCACTTT.

The gene calls are TRBV5-4 and TRBJ2-2; D call uncertain. Trimming took 2 bases from V and 1 from J, leaving 9 bases between them. CDR1 is SGHNT, CDR2 YYREEE, per germline (reference sequence). The CDR3 has 15 amino acids. In DNA form, the CDR3 reads TGTGCCAGCAGCTTCGGCCAGAGGAACACCGGGGAGCTGTTTTTT. The encoded protein is CASSFGQRNTGELFF.

This chain joins TRBV4-1 and TRBJ2-1; 11 bases line up with TRBD2. The germline V gene encodes CDR1 MGHRA and CDR2 YSYEKL. The CDR3 sequence is 17 residues long. The ends lost 5 bases at V and 7 bases at J; junction bases unmatched: 13. CDR3 sequence: CASSYSSGTSGLNEQFF. CDR3 bases: TGCGCCAGCAGCTATAGTTCCGGGACTAGCGGCCTTAATGAGCAGTTCTTC.

The genes are TRBV4-1 and TRBJ2-5; 9 positions match TRBD1. In germline, CDR1 is MGHRA, CDR2 YSYEKL. CDR3 size: 18 residues. With V trimmed by 2 bases and J by 5 bases, 15 bases remained unmatched. The CDR3 sequence: CASSQSPSGTGFLETQYF. CDR3 nucleotides: TGCGCCAGCAGCCAATCACCCTCCGGGACAGGGTTTTTGGAGACCCAGTACTTC.

The V call is TRBV7-2, the J call TRBJ1-5; D is uncertain. The ends were cut back, 1 base at V and 9 bases at J, with 13 bases in the middle. Germline values: CDR1 SGHTA, CDR2 FQGNSA. CDR3 size: 14 residues. CDR3 sequence (DNA): TGTGCCAGCAGCTTAGGAGTGGCCCCCAGGCCCCAGCATTTT. It codes for CASSLGVAPRPQHF.

The rearrangement links TRBV18 to TRBJ2-7; perhaps TRBD2 as D (5 bases). Germline lookup yields CDR1 KGHSH and CDR2 LQKENI. V lost 2 bases, J lost 6 bases, and 11 bases lay in between. The CDR3 runs 13 residues. The CDR3 here is CASSPGVRGEQYV. CDR3 coding DNA: TGTGCCAGCTCACCAGGGGTTCGGGGCGAGCAGTACGTC.

The CDR3 DNA reads as TGTGCCAGCAGCTTCCCGGGTTCCGGGGCCAACGTCCTGACTTTC. As protein: CASSFPGSGANVLTF. V gene TRBV5-6 combines with J gene TRBJ2-6, with no clear D. Trimming removed 2 bases at V and 4 bases at J, with 10 bases between. Germline lookup yields CDR1 SGHDT and CDR2 YYEEEE. The CDR3 spans 15 residues.

The V and J genes are TRBV11-2 and TRBJ1-1, with D possibly TRBD1 on 6 matching bases. Trimming removed 5 bases at V and 0 bases at J, with 22 bases between. From germline, CDR1 is SGHAT and CDR2 FQNNGV. The CDR3 has 18 amino acids. In DNA, the CDR3 is TGTGCCAGCAGCCGACCGACAGGAACCCCGTACATGAACACTGAAGCTTTCTTT. Amino acid sequence: CASSRPTGTPYMNTEAFF.

The rearrangement joins TRBV30 to TRBJ2-1, with D uncertain. CDR3 length equals 16 residues. Germline-derived CDR1 and CDR2 are GTSNPN and SVGIG (reference sequence). V was cut by 0 bases and J by 0 bases, with 12 bases left in between. DNA for the CDR3: TGTGCCTGGAGTGTATCCATGGAGCTCTCCTACAATGAGCAGTTCTTC. As protein: CAWSVSMELSYNEQFF.

For the CDR3, the DNA is TGCGCCAGCGGCAAGAACACCGGGGAGCTGTTTTTT. This encodes CASGKNTGELFF. This sequence joins TRBV5-1 and TRBJ2-2, with D unclear. V was clipped by 7 bases and J by 1 base, with 5 bases between them. CDR1 and CDR2 (germline): SGHRS, YFSETQ. The CDR3 loop spans 12 amino acids.

This clone was detected once. V is TRBV11-2 and J is TRBJ1-5; no reliable D call. This CDR3 is built from 13 residues. The germline CDR1 and CDR2 sequences are SGHAT and FQNNGV. V shed 0 bases and J shed 7 bases, with 7 bases lying between them. CDR3 region: CASSLDRSQPQHF. CDR3 nucleotides: TGTGCCAGCAGCTTAGATAGGTCGCAGCCCCAGCATTTT.

This rearrangement joins TRBV4-1 to TRBJ1-2; 8 bases match TRBD1. This CDR3 is built from 14 residues. Looked up from germline, CDR1 is MGHRA and CDR2 is YSYEKL. The junction had 6 bases not matched to a gene; V was cut back by 2 bases and J by 7 bases. In DNA form, the CDR3 reads TGCGCCAGCAGCCAAACGACAGGGGCGGGTGGCTACACCTTC. Protein sequence: CASSQTTGAGGYTF.

In the case of this clone: The junction and the germline gene differ at one end; a read error may be behind it. The chain has TRBV5-8 and TRBJ1-6, with D possibly matching TRBD1 (5 bases). The CDR3 length is 16 residues. Germline assignment: CDR1 SGHTS and CDR2 YDEGEE. In DNA, the CDR3 is TGTGCCAGCAGACCTTCCGGGACCTCCAATAATTCACCCCTCCACTTT. Translated: CASRPSGTSNNSPLHF.

V usage is TRBV5-8 and J usage is TRBJ2-1; 8 bases fit TRBD2. CDR3 size: 17 residues. Trimming removed 5 bases from V and 4 bases from J; junction bases left unmatched: 14. From germline, CDR1 is SGHTS and CDR2 YDEGEE. CDR3 sequence (DNA): TGTGCCAGCAGTTTGTGGGACGGACTAGCCTTGTACAATGAGCAGTTCTTC. This sequence encodes CASSLWDGLALYNEQFF.

The genes are TRBV30 and TRBJ1-2, with no clear D. The length of the CDR3 is 13 residues. Germline values: CDR1 GTSNPN, CDR2 SVGIG (reference sequence). Trimming removed 0 bases at V and 2 bases at J, with 7 bases between. The CDR3 sequence is CAWSVPRNYGYTF. Written as DNA, the CDR3 is TGTGCCTGGAGTGTACCCAGGAACTATGGCTACACCTTC.

The chain recombines TRBV19 with TRBJ2-7; 8 bases map to TRBD1. The ends lost 5 bases at V and 6 bases at J; junction bases unmatched: 3. CDR3 length: 12 residues. CDR1 is LNHDA, CDR2 SQIVND, per germline (reference sequence). The CDR3 region has the DNA TGTGCCAGTAGTCCGACAGGGGTCGAGCAGTACTTC. This encodes CASSPTGVEQYF.

V and J are TRBV10-3 and TRBJ1-1; D remains ambiguous. Trimming stripped 2 bases from V and 0 bases from J, with 7 bases between. The CDR3 spans 14 residues. CDR1 ENHRY and CDR2 SYGVKD come from the germline V gene. The CDR3 bases are TGTGCCATCAGTGAGCCCCCTATGAACACTGAAGCTTTCTTT. It specifies CAISEPPMNTEAFF.

In its sample, this clone was seen once. CDR3 sequence (DNA): TGTGCCAGCAGTGAAGTCGACAGGGCCTATGGAAACACCTTC. The encoded protein is CASSEVDRAYGNTF. The rearrangement joins TRBV6-1 to TRBJ1-2; TRBD1 matches at 7 bases. In germline, CDR1 is MNHNS, CDR2 SASEGT. The CDR3 is made up of 14 amino acids. V was pared by 1 base and J by 12 bases, with 11 bases of the junction left unmatched.

The CDR3, as DNA: TGCGCCAGCAGTGAATCTACTACAGGGGAAGTGTCGAGTGGCTACACCTTC. It yields the protein CASSESTTGEVSSGYTF. The rearrangement links TRBV10-1 to TRBJ1-2; 7 positions agree with TRBD1. The CDR3 totals 17 residues. J gave up 7 bases and V 3 bases, and 17 bases lay outside the gene matches. The germline gives CDR1 WNHNN, CDR2 SYGVQD (reference sequence).

CDR3 protein: CASSRHSTGGGTDTQYF. The CDR3 DNA follows: TGTGCCAGCAGCCGACACTCGACAGGGGGAGGGACAGATACGCAGTATTTT. This chain links TRBV5-5 with TRBJ2-3, with TRBD1 identical over 9 bases. The CDR3 spans 17 residues. With V trimmed by 4 bases and J by 3 bases, 12 bases remained unmatched. Germline CDR1 reads SGHKS; CDR2 reads YYEKEE (reference sequence).

This clone was counted a single time. The chain uses TRBV7-9 and TRBJ2-1, with TRBD2 matching over 10 bases. CDR1 is SEHNR and CDR2 is FQNEAQ in the germline V gene (reference sequence). V shed 7 bases, J shed 5 bases, and the junction held 8 bases outside the gene matches. The CDR3 length is 15 residues. Here the CDR3 DNA reads TGTGCCAGCACCAGCGGGGGGGCCAGAAACAATGAGCAGTTCTTC. It translates to CASTSGGARNNEQFF.

This chain connects TRBV10-1 to TRBJ1-3; D remains unclear. The germline V gene has CDR1 WNHNN and CDR2 SYGVQD (reference sequence). Between the trimmed V and J ends, which lost 8 bases and 1 base, there was a span of 9 bases. The CDR3 is made up of 13 amino acids. CDR3 DNA: TGCGCCAGCTCCATAGGATCTGGAAACACCATATATTTT. It is translated as CASSIGSGNTIYF.

The chain recombines TRBV6-5 with TRBJ1-1; a possible D gene is TRBD1 (5 bases). Germline values: CDR1 MNHEY, CDR2 SVGAGI. The CDR3 length is 13 residues. Trimming left V 4 bases short and J 5 bases short, with 11 bases between. The CDR3 DNA reads as TGTGCCAGCAGTTTACAAGGGGCGACTGAAGCTTTCTTT. Encoded protein: CASSLQGATEAFF.

The chain uses TRBV6-5 and TRBJ1-1; D remains ambiguous. The ends were cut back, 6 bases at V and 0 bases at J, with 8 bases in the middle. CDR1 and CDR2 (germline): MNHEY, SVGAGI. This CDR3 contains 13 residues. The CDR3: CASRRTMNTEAFF. The DNA of the CDR3 is TGTGCCAGCAGGCGAACGATGAACACTGAAGCTTTCTTT.

The V and J genes are TRBV27 and TRBJ2-1; D perhaps matches TRBD2 (7 bases). V lost 9 bases and J 7 bases, leaving 13 bases between the germline ends. There are 12 residues in the CDR3. Germline assignment: CDR1 MNHEY and CDR2 SMNVEV (reference sequence). CDR3 loop: CASKGGDNEQFF. As DNA, the CDR3 is TGTGCCAGTAAGGGGGGGGATAATGAGCAGTTCTTC.

This clone was seen a few times. The chain has TRBV12-5 and TRBJ1-6; 8 bases map to TRBD1. The CDR3 length is 17 residues. Trimming at V came to 2 bases and at J to 8 bases, leaving 11 bases not matched to a gene. Germline V gene lookup returns CDR1 LGHNT and CDR2 FRNRAP. DNA of the CDR3: TGTGCTAGTGGTTTGTATTATGCAGGGGGCAAGGATTCACCCCTCCACTTT. Translation gives CASGLYYAGGKDSPLHF.